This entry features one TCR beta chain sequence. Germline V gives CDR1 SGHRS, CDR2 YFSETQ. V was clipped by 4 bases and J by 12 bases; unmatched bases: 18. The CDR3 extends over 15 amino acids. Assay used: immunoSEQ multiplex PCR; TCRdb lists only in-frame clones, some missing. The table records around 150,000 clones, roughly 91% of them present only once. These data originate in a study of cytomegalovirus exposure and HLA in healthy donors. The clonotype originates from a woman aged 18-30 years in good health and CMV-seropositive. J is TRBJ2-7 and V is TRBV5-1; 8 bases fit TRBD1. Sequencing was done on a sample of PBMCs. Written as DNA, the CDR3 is TGCGCCAGCAGCCTGGGGACAGGTCGACCTACCGGACCGTACTTC. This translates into CASSLGTGRPTGPYF.